This TCR beta chain was sequenced during a study of T cell responses to AZD1222 COVID-19 vaccine. Whole-study findings and limits: It should be noted that donors were predominantly white British and more often female, and clonal diversity was possibly underestimated. Baseline testing showed seropositivity in only five to seven AZD1222 recipients. No day 14 peak samples; only post-peak repertoires were characterized.

Regarding this clone: No antigen is known for it.

The CDR3 contains 14 residues. Per the germline V gene, CDR1 is MDHEN and CDR2 is SYDVKM. Unmatched junction bases numbered 4, after V lost 1 base and J lost 5 bases. Sequencing used immunoSEQ multiplex PCR; TCRdb keeps in-frame clones, though not all of them. The sample has over 150,000 clones, around 89% seen once. Sequenced material: peripheral blood, taken on day 0 of AZD1222 vaccination. The origin of this receptor is an adult in good health. The chain employs TRBV28 and TRBJ1-2; the match to TRBD1 covers 7 bases. CDR3 sequence (DNA): TGTGCCAGCAGTTTATTCAGGGGGGGTTATGGCTACACCTTC. It is translated as CASSLFRGGYGYTF.